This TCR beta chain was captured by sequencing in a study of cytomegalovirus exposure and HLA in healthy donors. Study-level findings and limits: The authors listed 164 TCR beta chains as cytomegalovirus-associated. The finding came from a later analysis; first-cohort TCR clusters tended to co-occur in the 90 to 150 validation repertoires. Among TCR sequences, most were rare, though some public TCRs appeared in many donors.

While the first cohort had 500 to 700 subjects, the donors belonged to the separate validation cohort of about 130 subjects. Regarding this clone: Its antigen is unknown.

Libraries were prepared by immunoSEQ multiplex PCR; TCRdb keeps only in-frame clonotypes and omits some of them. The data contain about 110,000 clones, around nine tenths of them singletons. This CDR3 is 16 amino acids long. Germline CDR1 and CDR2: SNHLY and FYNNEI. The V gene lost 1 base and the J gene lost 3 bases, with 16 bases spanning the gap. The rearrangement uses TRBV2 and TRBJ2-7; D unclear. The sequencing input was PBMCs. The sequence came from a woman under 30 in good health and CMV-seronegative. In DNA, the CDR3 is TGTGCCAGCAGTGAAGGGGCTGGATTCACGTACTACGAGCAGTACTTC. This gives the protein CASSEGAGFTYYEQYF. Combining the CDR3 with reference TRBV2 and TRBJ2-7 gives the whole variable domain EPEVTQTPSHQVTQMGQEVILRCVPISNHLYFYWYRQILGQKVEFLVSFYNNEISEKSEIFDDQFSVERPDGSNFTLKIRSTKLEDSAMYFCASSEGAGFTYYEQYFGPGTRLTVT.